The table lists the clone carrying this T cell receptor (beta chain) with many counts. Its cognate antigen is unknown. The V gene's germline CDR1 is DFQATT and CDR2 SNEGSKA (reference sequence). CDR3 length: 13 amino acids. The junction had 9 bases not matched to a gene; V was cut back by 6 bases and J by 5 bases. This entry is derived from a study of T-cell memory formation after mild COVID-19. Study details: Largely donor-specific TCR clusters were found.

Employing constant-segment primers, 5'RACE generated TCR alpha and TCR beta cDNA libraries bearing sample barcodes and UMIs. MiXCR, applied by TCRdb to the 5' RACE reads, yields one record per CDR3 protein. The table shows just over 300,000 distinct CDR3 sequences, with around 19% occurring only once. Whole-study findings and limits: CM and EM subsets held most contracting CD4+ clones; EMRA held CD8+ ones.

The chain recombines TRBV20-1 with TRBJ2-5, with 7 bases identical to TRBD1. Sequencing was done on a sample of PBMCs or a T cell subset sorted from them (not recorded which). The sequence derives from a man between 18 and 29 years old who had mild COVID-19 (a few samples of this study predate the infection). Cell type and time point are not known. CDR3 in DNA: TGCAGTGCAGAGGGGGCCTGGGGGGAGACCCAGTACTTC. As protein: CSAEGAWGETQYF.